The 4 T cell receptor beta chains reported below all come from one sample, sequenced in a study of blood T cell repertoires in COVID-19. Generated by immunoSEQ multiplex PCR, the TCRdb table keeps only in-frame clones and is missing some. The sample yields around 140,000 clones, around 87% seen once. Source material: PBMCs or T cells enriched from blood (not recorded which). These receptors were obtained from a man aged 55 to 69 who had recovered from COVID-19.

The chain uses TRBV18 and TRBJ2-2, with TRBD1 matching over 8 bases. The trim removed 3 bases at V and 4 bases at J, leaving 7 bases unmatched. This CDR3 has 16 residues. CDR1 KGHSH and CDR2 LQKENI come from the germline V gene. The CDR3 here is CASSPGQGGTTGELFF. In DNA form, the CDR3 reads TGTGCCAGCTCACCCGGACAGGGAGGAACCACCGGGGAGCTGTTTTTT.

The chain joins TRBV7-6 to TRBJ1-4, with 10 bases that match TRBD1. Losses at the gene ends were 2 bases for V and 8 bases for J; bases not matched to a gene: 5. This CDR3 comprises 15 residues. Germline CDR1 is SGHVS and CDR2 is FNYEAQ. The CDR3 loop is CASSLNRDRGEKLFF. CDR3 bases: TGTGCCAGCAGCTTAAACCGGGACAGGGGCGAAAAACTGTTTTTT.

The J gene is TRBJ1-2, the V gene TRBV30; weak D call: TRBD1 (5 bases). The CDR3 extends over 11 amino acids. Germline lookup yields CDR1 GTSNPN and CDR2 SVGIG (reference sequence). The ends were cut back, 3 bases at V and 9 bases at J, with 11 bases in the middle. The CDR3 region has the DNA TGTGCCTGGAGAGCAGGGTGGCGCTACACCTTC. Its translation: CAWRAGWRYTF.

V and J are TRBV24-1 and TRBJ2-1; D unclear. Per the germline V gene, CDR1 is KGHDR and CDR2 is SFDVKD. Trimming pared 3 bases from V and 4 bases from J, leaving 12 bases between. The CDR3 spans 15 residues. The CDR3 sequence is CATSDAMTLYNEQFF. The CDR3 coding sequence is TGTGCCACCAGTGATGCAATGACACTGTACAATGAGCAGTTCTTC.